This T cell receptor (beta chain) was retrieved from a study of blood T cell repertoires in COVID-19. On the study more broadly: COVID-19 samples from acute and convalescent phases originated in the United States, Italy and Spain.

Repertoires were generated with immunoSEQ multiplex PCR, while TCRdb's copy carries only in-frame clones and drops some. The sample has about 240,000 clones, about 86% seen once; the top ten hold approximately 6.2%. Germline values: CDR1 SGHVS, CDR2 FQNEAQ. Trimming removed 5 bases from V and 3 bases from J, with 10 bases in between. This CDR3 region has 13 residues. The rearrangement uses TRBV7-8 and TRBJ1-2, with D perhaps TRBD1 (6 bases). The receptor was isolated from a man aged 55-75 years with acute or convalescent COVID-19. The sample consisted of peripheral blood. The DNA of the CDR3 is TGTGCCAGCAGCAGGACAGTAGACTATGGCTACACCTTC. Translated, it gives CASSRTVDYGYTF.